One TCR beta chain is described in this entry. These data are taken from a study of T cell changes during pregnancy in multiple sclerosis. Produced via immunoSEQ multiplex PCR; TCRdb's table is partial and in-frame only. Of tens of thousands of clones listed, 75% to 95% are singletons. The junction had 11 bases not matched to a gene; V was cut back by 9 bases and J by 10 bases. Germline lookup yields CDR1 LNHNV and CDR2 YYDKDF (reference sequence). The CDR3 contains 15 residues. This sequence originates from a female donor in good health, enrolled as a control in a pregnancy study. The sample in question was CD4+ T cells from peripheral blood mononuclear cells, obtained after pregnancy. This chain connects TRBV15 to TRBJ2-1; 14 nucleotides line up with TRBD2. This CDR3 is CATTGGTSGRREQFF. The CDR3 DNA reads TGTGCCACGACCGGGGGGACTAGCGGGAGAAGGGAGCAGTTCTTC.